This T cell receptor (beta chain) was retrieved from a study of PD-L1 blockade in urothelial cancer. Study context: About 90% of the 29 patients were men with bladder-origin urothelial cancer.

Spike-ins of synthetic TCR analog templates went into each PCR. The repertoire was sequenced with immunoSEQ multiplex PCR; TCRdb's copy has only in-frame clones and lacks some. This sample yields 90,000 to 130,000 clones, of which about 91% are seen a single time; approximately 3.8% belongs to the top ten. V was cut by 6 bases and J by 0 bases, with 9 bases left in between. Germline V lookup: CDR1 SGHRS, CDR2 YFSETQ. This CDR3 comprises 13 residues. Stated time point: peripheral blood 6 weeks after treatment start. This TCR was sampled from a man in his 60s with urothelial cancer. This chain joins TRBV5-1 and TRBJ1-1, with D unclear. The sample was PBMCs, taken around atezolizumab (anti-PD-L1) treatment. The CDR3 DNA is TGCGCCAGCAAAGCGGTAATGAACACTGAAGCTTTCTTT. Translating it yields CASKAVMNTEAFF.